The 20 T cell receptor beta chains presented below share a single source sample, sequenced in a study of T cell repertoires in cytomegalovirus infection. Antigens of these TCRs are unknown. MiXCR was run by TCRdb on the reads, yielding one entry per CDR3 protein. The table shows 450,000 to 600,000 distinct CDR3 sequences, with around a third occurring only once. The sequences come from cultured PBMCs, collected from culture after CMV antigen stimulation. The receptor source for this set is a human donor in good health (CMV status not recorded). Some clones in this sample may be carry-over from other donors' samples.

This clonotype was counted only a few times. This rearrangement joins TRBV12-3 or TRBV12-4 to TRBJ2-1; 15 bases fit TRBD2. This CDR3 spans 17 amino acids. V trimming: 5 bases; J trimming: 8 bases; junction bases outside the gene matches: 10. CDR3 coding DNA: TGTGCCAGCAGTCTCCTAGCGGGACTAGCGGGAGGTGATGAGCAGTTCTTC. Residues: CASSLLAGLAGGDEQFF.

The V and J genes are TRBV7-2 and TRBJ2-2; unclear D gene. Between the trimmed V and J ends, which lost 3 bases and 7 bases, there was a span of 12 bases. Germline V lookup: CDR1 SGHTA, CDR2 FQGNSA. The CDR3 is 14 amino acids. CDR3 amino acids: CASSLTPLGGELFF. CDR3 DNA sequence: TGTGCCAGCAGCTTGACTCCCCTCGGCGGGGAGCTGTTTTTT.

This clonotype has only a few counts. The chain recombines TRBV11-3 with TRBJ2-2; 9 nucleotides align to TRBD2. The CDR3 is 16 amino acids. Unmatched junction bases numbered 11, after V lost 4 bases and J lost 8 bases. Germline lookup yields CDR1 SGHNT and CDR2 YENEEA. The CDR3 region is CASSYRLVAGVGELFF. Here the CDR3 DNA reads TGTGCCAGCAGCTACCGGTTGGTAGCGGGAGTAGGGGAGCTGTTTTTT. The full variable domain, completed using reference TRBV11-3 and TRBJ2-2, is EAGVVQSPRYKIIEKKQPVAFWCNPISGHNTLYWYLQNLGQGPELLIRYENEEAVDDSQLPKDRFSAERLKGVDSTLKIQPAELGDSAVYLCASSYRLVAGVGELFFGEGSRLTVL.

The CDR3 region is CASSFNSPQRGSYNEQFF. The DNA of the CDR3 is TGTGCCAGCAGCTTTAATTCCCCCCAGCGGGGCTCCTACAATGAGCAGTTCTTC. V is TRBV7-6 and J is TRBJ2-1, with 7 bases identical to TRBD2. V was clipped by 3 bases and J by 0 bases; unmatched bases: 11. CDR3 size: 18 residues. Germline values: CDR1 SGHVS, CDR2 FNYEAQ.

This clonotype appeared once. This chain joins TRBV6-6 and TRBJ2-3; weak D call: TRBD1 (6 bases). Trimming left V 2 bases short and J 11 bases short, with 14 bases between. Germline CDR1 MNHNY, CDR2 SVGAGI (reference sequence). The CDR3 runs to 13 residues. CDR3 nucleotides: TGTGCCAGCAGTTACAGGGACACAAATAGGCAGTATTTT. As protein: CASSYRDTNRQYF.

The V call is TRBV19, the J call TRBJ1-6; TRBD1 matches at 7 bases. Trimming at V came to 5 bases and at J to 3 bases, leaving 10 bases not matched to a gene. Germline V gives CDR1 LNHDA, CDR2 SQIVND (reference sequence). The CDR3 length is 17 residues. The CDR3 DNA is TGTGCCAGTAGTCATTTGGCGAGGGACAGCTATAATTCACCCCTCCACTTT. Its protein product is CASSHLARDSYNSPLHF. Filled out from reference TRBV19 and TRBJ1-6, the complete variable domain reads DGGITQSPKYLFRKEGQNVTLSCEQNLNHDAMYWYRQDPGQGLRLIYYSQIVNDFQKGDIAEGYSVSREKKESFPLTVTSAQKNPTAFYLCASSHLARDSYNSPLHFGNGTRLTVT.

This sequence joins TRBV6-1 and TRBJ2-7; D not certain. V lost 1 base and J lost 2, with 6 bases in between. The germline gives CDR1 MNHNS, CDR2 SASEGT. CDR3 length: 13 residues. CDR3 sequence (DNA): TGTGCCAGCAGTGAAGTTTGGACCTACGAGCAGTACTTC. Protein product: CASSEVWTYEQYF.

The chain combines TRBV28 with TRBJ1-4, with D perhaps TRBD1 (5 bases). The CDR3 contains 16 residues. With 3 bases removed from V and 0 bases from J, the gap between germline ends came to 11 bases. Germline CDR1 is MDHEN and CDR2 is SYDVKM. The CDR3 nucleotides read TGTGCCAGCAGTTTGTGGGACCAGGCAACTAATGAAAAACTGTTTTTT. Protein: CASSLWDQATNEKLFF. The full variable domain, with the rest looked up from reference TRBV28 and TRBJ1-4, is DVKVTQSSRYLVKRTGEKVFLECVQDMDHENMFWYRQDPGLGLRLIYFSYDVKMKEKGDIPEGYSVSREKKERFSLILESASTNQTSMYLCASSLWDQATNEKLFFGSGTQLSVL.

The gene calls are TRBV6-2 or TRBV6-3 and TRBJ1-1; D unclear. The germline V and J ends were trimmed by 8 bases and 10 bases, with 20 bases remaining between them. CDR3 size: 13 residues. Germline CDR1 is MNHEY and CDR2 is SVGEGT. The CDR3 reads CASRGQVEERAFF. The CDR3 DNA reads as TGTGCCAGCCGTGGCCAGGTCGAGGAGAGAGCTTTCTTT.

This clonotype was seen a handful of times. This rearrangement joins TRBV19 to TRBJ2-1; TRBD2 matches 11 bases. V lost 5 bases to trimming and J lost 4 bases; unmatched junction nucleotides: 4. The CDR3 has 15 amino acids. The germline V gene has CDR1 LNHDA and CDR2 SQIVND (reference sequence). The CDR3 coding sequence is TGTGCCAGTAGTGAGGGACTAGCGGAATACAATGAGCAGTTCTTC. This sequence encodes CASSEGLAEYNEQFF. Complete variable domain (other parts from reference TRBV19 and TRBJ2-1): DGGITQSPKYLFRKEGQNVTLSCEQNLNHDAMYWYRQDPGQGLRLIYYSQIVNDFQKGDIAEGYSVSREKKESFPLTVTSAQKNPTAFYLCASSEGLAEYNEQFFGPGTRLTVL.

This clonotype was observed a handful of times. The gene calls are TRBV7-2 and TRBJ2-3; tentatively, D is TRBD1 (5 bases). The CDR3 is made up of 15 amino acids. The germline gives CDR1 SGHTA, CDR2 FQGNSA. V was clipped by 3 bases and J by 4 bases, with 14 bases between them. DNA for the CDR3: TGTGCCAGCAGCTTCAGGGTTACGAACGCAGATACGCAGTATTTT. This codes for CASSFRVTNADTQYF.

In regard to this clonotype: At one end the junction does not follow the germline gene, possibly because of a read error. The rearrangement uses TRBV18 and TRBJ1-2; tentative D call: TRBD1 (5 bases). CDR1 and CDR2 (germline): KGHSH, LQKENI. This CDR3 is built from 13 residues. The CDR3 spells CASSPPGLLGHTF. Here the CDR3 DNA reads TGTGCCAGCTCACCCCCAGGGTTACTTGGCCACACCTTC.

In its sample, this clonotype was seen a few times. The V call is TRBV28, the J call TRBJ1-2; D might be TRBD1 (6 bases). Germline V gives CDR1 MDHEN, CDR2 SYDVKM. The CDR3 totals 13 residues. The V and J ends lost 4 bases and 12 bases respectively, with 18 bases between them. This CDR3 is CASSSSDRFKNTF. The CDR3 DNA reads TGTGCCAGCAGTTCGTCCGACAGGTTCAAGAACACCTTC.

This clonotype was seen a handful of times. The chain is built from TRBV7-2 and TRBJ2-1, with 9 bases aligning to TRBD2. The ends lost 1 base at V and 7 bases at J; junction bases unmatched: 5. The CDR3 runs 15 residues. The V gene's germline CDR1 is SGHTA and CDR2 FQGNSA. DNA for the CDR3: TGTGCCAGCAGCTTAGAGGGGGGACTAGCTAATGAGCAGTTCTTC. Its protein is CASSLEGGLANEQFF.

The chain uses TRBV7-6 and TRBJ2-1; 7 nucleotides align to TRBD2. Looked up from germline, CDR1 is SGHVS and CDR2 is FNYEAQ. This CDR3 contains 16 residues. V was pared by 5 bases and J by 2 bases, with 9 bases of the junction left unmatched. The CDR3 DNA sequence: TGTGCCAGCAGCAGGATTAGCGGGTCTACCTACAATGAGCAGTTCTTC. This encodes CASSRISGSTYNEQFF.

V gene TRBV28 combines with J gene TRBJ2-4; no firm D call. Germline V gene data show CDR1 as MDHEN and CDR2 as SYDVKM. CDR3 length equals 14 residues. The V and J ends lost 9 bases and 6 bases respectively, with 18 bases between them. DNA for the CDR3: TGTGCCAGTAACCCGCCCCATTTGGGAAACATTCAGTACTTC. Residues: CASNPPHLGNIQYF.

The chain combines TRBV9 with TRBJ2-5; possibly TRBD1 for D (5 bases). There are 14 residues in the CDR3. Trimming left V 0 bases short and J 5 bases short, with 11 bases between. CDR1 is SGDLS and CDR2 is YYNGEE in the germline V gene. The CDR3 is CASSVDLGRETQYF. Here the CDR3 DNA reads TGTGCCAGCAGCGTAGACCTGGGGCGTGAGACCCAGTACTTC.

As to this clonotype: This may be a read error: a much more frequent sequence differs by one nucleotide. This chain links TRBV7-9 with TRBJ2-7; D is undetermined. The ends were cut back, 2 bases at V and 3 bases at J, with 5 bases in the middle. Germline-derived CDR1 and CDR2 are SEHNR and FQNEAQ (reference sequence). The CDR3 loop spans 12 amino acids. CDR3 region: CASSLPSYEQYF. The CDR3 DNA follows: TGTGCCAGCAGCTTACCGAGCTACGAGCAGTACTTC.

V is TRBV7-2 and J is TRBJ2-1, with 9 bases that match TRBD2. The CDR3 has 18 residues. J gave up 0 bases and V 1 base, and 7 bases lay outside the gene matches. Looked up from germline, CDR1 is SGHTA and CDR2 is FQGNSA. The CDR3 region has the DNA TGTGCCAGCAGCTTAGGGGCCGGGACTAGCCGCTCCTACAATGAGCAGTTCTTC. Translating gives CASSLGAGTSRSYNEQFF.

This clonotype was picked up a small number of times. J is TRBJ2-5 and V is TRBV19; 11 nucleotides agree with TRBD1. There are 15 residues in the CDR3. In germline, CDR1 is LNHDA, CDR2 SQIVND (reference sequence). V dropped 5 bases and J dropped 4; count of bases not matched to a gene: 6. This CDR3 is CASSDADRGPETQYF. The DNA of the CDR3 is TGTGCCAGTAGTGATGCGGACAGGGGGCCAGAGACCCAGTACTTC.